This T cell receptor beta chain was identified during a study of T cells in Graves' hyperthyroidism and ophthalmopathy. Study-level points and caveats: Before onset, ophthalmopathy was predicted by the model a median approximately 6.5 months earlier. In blood, most of the thyroid clonotypes expanded above 0.001 were also present.

Over 18 months, lack of ophthalmopathy progression marked Graves' hyperthyroidism as stable. From around 11 ml of fresh peripheral blood, PBMCs were isolated. In this sample, this clonotype turned up many times. Its matching antigen is unknown. Deletions cut 3 bases from V and 2 bases from J, with 10 bases between. The CDR3 loop spans 15 amino acids. CDR1 MDHEN and CDR2 SYDVKM come from the germline V gene. TCR beta CDR3 regions were amplified from RNA transcripts. When the TCR CDR3 underwent first-round RT-PCR, the HTBI primer set was used. One entry per CDR3 protein results from TCRdb running MiXCR on the multiplex PCR reads. Of fewer than 700,000 distinct CDR3 sequences listed, roughly 17% are singletons.

The receptor's source is a woman in her 30s with Graves' hyperthyroidism. The chain joins TRBV28 to TRBJ2-2; D is uncertain. Sequencing was done on a sample of blood. CDR3 coding DNA: TGTGCCAGCAGTTTGAGGCAGGACAACACCGGGGAGCTGTTTTTT. Translated: CASSLRQDNTGELFF.